Sequencing of this TCR beta chain was carried out in a study of T-cell reconstitution after alpha-beta-depleted transplantation in children (dated by TCRdb to the mid-2010s). Regarding the complete study: Using TCR repertoire profiling, the study followed T-cell immune reconstitution in a quantitative way in children after TCRalphabeta/CD19-depleted allogeneic hematopoietic cell transplantation.

Library construction relied on PCR. Instrument used: Illumina HiSeq 2500. Molecular barcoding was employed in the preparation of TCR libraries, with unique molecular identifiers being used to normalize TCRbeta repertoire quantification. TCRdb trimmed public reads at Q25 via fastp, called clones via MiXCR and kept in-frame beta chains. Here each entry gathers all rows of one CDR3 protein and keeps the most common genes and DNA. The sample table records a few hundred thousand distinct CDR3 sequences; about 9.6% of these occur just once. The top ten clonotypes cover 5% to 6% of the sample. Concerning this clonotype: The antigen it recognizes is unknown. There are no base qualities to consult, and no much larger clone falls within one base.

Ends trimmed: V by 0 bases, J by 5 bases; bases unmatched to a gene: 10. The germline V gene specifies MGHRA as CDR1 and YSYEKL as CDR2. Counted from cysteine to phenylalanine, this CDR3 has 17 amino acids. The CDR3 DNA has 51 bases and is translated from base 1. Recombination joined TRBV4-1 with TRBJ2-3; the central 8 bases match TRBD2. The TCR sequence derives from a human donor who donated a stem cell graft to a child with SCID. The source was PBMCs from the stem cell graft donor, collected from the stem cell graft. This receptor has the CDR3 CASSQDGAGGWGDTQYF. The sequence in DNA is TGCGCCAGCAGCCAAGACGGGGCGGGGGGATGGGGAGATACGCAGTATTTT.